Listed below are T cell receptor beta chains from one sample, sequenced in a study of shared clonotypes between healthy human individuals. Clones were sequenced by immunoSEQ multiplex PCR, and TCRdb holds only the in-frame ones, with some missing. The sample lists approximately 92,000 clones; almost 70% were seen once. Sequences were obtained from memory CD8+ T cells sorted from blood. Source of these receptors: a man aged 25 to 40 in good health. CDR3s leave out the opening cysteine and the closing phenylalanine or tryptophan.

j_call: TRBJ2-7; v_call: TRBV28; cdr3_aa: ASSYGTLGYEQY
j_call: TRBJ1-1; v_call: TRBV5-6; cdr3_aa: ASSSSGGWDTEAF
j_call: TRBJ1-1; v_call: TRBV28; cdr3_aa: ASSPQGAVAF
j_call: TRBJ1-2; v_call: TRBV28; cdr3_aa: ASSPFSTISPNYGYT
j_call: TRBJ2-2; v_call: TRBV6-5; cdr3_aa: ASTRGVSNTGELF
j_call: TRBJ2-1; v_call: TRBV9; cdr3_aa: ASSKRDSLTGEQF
j_call: TRBJ1-1; v_call: TRBV19; cdr3_aa: ASTLEGLGTEAF
j_call: TRBJ2-7; v_call: TRBV2; cdr3_aa: ASSETGGIAEQY
j_call: TRBJ2-7; v_call: TRBV6-1; cdr3_aa: ASSESMGQGSYEQY
j_call: TRBJ2-5; v_call: TRBV28; cdr3_aa: ASSLSFGTSGRTQETQY
j_call: TRBJ2-5; v_call: TRBV12-2; cdr3_aa: ASRLVFRTGIIHFQETQY
j_call: TRBJ2-3; v_call: TRBV11-2; cdr3_aa: ASSLGLASGSVDTQY
j_call: TRBJ2-7; v_call: TRBV7-9; cdr3_aa: ASSLEGGRTYEQY
j_call: TRBJ2-7; v_call: TRBV28; cdr3_aa: ASSDYYEQY
j_call: TRBJ1-2; v_call: TRBV2; cdr3_aa: ASSEQGPSHGYT
j_call: TRBJ2-7; v_call: TRBV20-1; cdr3_aa: SARLVYEQY
j_call: TRBJ1-1; v_call: TRBV19; cdr3_aa: ASSIWGHFTEAF
j_call: TRBJ2-5; v_call: TRBV12-2; cdr3_aa: ASRKGKGEETQY
j_call: TRBJ1-3; v_call: TRBV4-3; cdr3_aa: ASSPTRTGFGNTIY
j_call: TRBJ2-1; v_call: TRBV6-1; cdr3_aa: ASSPGDEQF
j_call: TRBJ1-1; v_call: TRBV6-4; cdr3_aa: ASRIDRGGLAEAF
j_call: TRBJ2-3; v_call: TRBV27; cdr3_aa: ATAHWTSSTDTQY
j_call: TRBJ1-1; v_call: TRBV29-1; cdr3_aa: SVVPGNTEAF
j_call: TRBJ2-7; v_call: TRBV28; cdr3_aa: ASSPETSREGHGEQY
j_call: TRBJ1-2; v_call: TRBV19; cdr3_aa: ASSKQGGGYT
j_call: TRBJ2-7; v_call: TRBV19; cdr3_aa: ATMEVPGYEQY